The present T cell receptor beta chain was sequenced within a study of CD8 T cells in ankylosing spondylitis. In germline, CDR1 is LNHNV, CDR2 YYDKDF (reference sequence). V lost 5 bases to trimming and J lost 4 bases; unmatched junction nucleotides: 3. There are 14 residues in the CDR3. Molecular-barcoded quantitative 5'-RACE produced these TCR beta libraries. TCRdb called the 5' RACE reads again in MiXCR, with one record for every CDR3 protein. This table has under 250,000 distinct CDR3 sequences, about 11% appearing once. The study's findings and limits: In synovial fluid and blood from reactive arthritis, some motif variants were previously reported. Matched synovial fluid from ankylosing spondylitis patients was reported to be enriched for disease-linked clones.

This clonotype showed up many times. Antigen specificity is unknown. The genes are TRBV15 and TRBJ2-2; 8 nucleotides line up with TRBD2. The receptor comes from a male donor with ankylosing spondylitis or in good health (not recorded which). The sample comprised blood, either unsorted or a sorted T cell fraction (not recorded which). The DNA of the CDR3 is TGTGCCACCAGCCGGGGACTAGTCACCGGGGAGCTGTTTTTT. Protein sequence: CATSRGLVTGELFF. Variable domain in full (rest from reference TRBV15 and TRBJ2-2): DAMVIQNPRYQVTQFGKPVTLSCSQTLNHNVMYWYQQKSSQAPKLLFHYYDKDFNNEADTPDNFQSRRPNTSFCFLDIRSPGLGDTAMYLCATSRGLVTGELFFGEGSRLTVL.